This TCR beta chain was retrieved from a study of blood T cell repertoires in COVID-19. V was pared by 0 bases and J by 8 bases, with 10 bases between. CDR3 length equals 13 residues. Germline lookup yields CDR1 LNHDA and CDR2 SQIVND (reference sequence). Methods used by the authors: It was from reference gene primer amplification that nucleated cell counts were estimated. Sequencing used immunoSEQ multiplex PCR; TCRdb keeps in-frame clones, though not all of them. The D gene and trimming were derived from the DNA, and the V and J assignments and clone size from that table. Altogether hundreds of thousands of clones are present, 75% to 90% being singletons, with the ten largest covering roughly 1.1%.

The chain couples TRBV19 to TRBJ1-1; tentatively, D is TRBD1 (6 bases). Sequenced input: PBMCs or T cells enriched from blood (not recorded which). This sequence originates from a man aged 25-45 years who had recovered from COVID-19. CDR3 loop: CASSIDRTAEAFF. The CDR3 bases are TGTGCCAGTAGTATAGATAGGACAGCCGAAGCTTTCTTT. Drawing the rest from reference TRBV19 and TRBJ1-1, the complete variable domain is DGGITQSPKYLFRKEGQNVTLSCEQNLNHDAMYWYRQDPGQGLRLIYYSQIVNDFQKGDIAEGYSVSREKKESFPLTVTSAQKNPTAFYLCASSIDRTAEAFFGQGTRLTVV.